The 26 T cell receptor beta chains presented below share a single source sample, sequenced in a study of blood T cells in healthy people across ages. It was with a sample-barcoded 5' primer and a J-beta primer mix that a second PCR of about 6 to 11 cycles was run. TCRdb used MiXCR to reprocess the 5' RACE reads, holding one entry per CDR3 protein. The profile shows about 1,500,000 distinct CDR3 sequences, 42% of them singletons. What was sequenced was blood. The receptor set was obtained from a woman younger than 30 in good health.

The chain combines TRBV27 with TRBJ2-5; 7 nucleotides line up with TRBD2. The CDR3 totals 16 residues. The germline V gene has CDR1 MNHEY and CDR2 SMNVEV (reference sequence). V dropped 3 bases and J dropped 0; count of bases not matched to a gene: 7. In DNA form, the CDR3 reads TGTGCCAGCAGTTTGGGGCGGGGGAGATACCAAGAGACCCAGTACTTC. Translating it yields CASSLGRGRYQETQYF.

A few counts support this clonotype. The genes are TRBV6-6 and TRBJ2-1; possible D gene TRBD2, 6 bases. Between the trimmed V and J ends, which lost 5 bases and 0 bases, there was a span of 14 bases. CDR1 is MNHNY and CDR2 is SVGAGI in the germline V gene (reference sequence). CDR3 length: 16 residues. CDR3 sequence (DNA): TGTGCCAGCAGTACCCTAGCGCAGAGCTCCTACAATGAGCAGTTCTTC. Its translation is CASSTLAQSSYNEQFF.

The chain recombines TRBV12-3 or TRBV12-4 with TRBJ2-4, with D tentatively TRBD2 (6 bases). V lost 5 bases and J lost 8, with 16 bases in between. The CDR3 consists of 14 residues. The CDR3 nucleotides are TGTGCCAGCAGTCTGCAGGGAGGAGGAGACATTCAGTACTTC. As protein: CASSLQGGGDIQYF.

This clonotype was recorded once. This chain joins TRBV7-9 and TRBJ2-1; D might be TRBD2 (6 bases). CDR3 length: 19 amino acids. V was clipped by 5 bases and J by 2 bases, with 25 bases between them. Germline CDR1 reads SEHNR; CDR2 reads FQNEAQ (reference sequence). Here the CDR3 reads CASSAEGGAKYSTYNEQFF. For the CDR3, the DNA is TGTGCCAGCAGCGCGGAGGGCGGAGCTAAATATAGTACCTACAATGAGCAGTTCTTC.

This clonotype was seen at least ten times. The chain employs TRBV5-1 and TRBJ2-3; tentative D call: TRBD1 (5 bases). Germline assignment: CDR1 SGHRS and CDR2 YFSETQ. V lost 0 bases and J lost 4, with 6 bases in between. The CDR3 runs to 13 residues. The CDR3 DNA is TGCGCCAGCAGCTTGGAAGGGGCAGATACGCAGTATTTT. Its translation is CASSLEGADTQYF.

The chain couples TRBV30 to TRBJ2-6, with 8 bases identical to TRBD1. The CDR3 is 16 amino acids. CDR1 and CDR2 (germline): GTSNPN, SVGIG (reference sequence). V lost 2 bases to trimming and J lost 1 base; unmatched junction nucleotides: 4. Written as DNA, the CDR3 is TGTGCCTGGAGTACAGGGGGTAATTCTGGGGCCAACGTCCTGACTTTC. This encodes CAWSTGGNSGANVLTF.

This sequence joins TRBV24-1 and TRBJ2-4; D might be TRBD1 or TRBD2, each matching 5 bases. Germline values: CDR1 KGHDR, CDR2 SFDVKD. CDR3 length equals 11 residues. CDR3 sequence reads: CPLNLGDIQYF. DNA of the CDR3: TGTCCTTTAAACTTGGGGGACATTCAGTACTTC.

V is TRBV20-1 and J is TRBJ2-1; TRBD2 is a possible D gene (5 bases). The V gene's germline CDR1 is DFQATT and CDR2 SNEGSKA (reference sequence). This CDR3 region has 15 residues. Trimming removed 1 base at V and 8 bases at J, with 18 bases between. CDR3 sequence: CSARVKSGVWDEQFF. DNA for the CDR3: TGCAGTGCTAGAGTCAAGAGCGGTGTATGGGATGAGCAGTTCTTC.

This chain connects TRBV20-1 to TRBJ1-1, with D possibly matching TRBD1 (5 bases). Germline CDR1 DFQATT, CDR2 SNEGSKA (reference sequence). The CDR3 sequence is 13 residues long. V was cut by 6 bases and J by 1 base, with 12 bases left in between. The CDR3 nucleotides are TGCAGTGCGGGAGGGACCACGAACACTGAAGCTTTCTTT. Amino acid sequence: CSAGGTTNTEAFF.

The chain recombines TRBV12-3 or TRBV12-4 with TRBJ2-7; D ambiguous. The CDR3 runs 13 residues. The V and J ends lost 6 bases and 7 bases respectively, with 16 bases between them. CDR3 region: CASRITSGYEQYF. The CDR3 DNA is TGTGCCAGCAGAATAACTTCCGGCTATGAGCAGTACTTC.

This clonotype was observed a few times. The CDR3 loop reads CSATRTSREEQYF. CDR3 nucleotide sequence: TGCAGTGCAACGAGGACTAGCCGGGAGGAGCAGTACTTC. The genes are TRBV20-1 and TRBJ2-7, with 8 bases matching TRBD2. The CDR3 is made up of 13 amino acids. CDR1 is DFQATT, CDR2 SNEGSKA, per germline (reference sequence). Unmatched junction bases numbered 11, after V lost 6 bases and J lost 7 bases.

The CDR3 nucleotides are TGTGCCACCAGTGACGCTAACGTCTCGACCTCTGGGGCCAACGTCCTGACTTTC. Its translation: CATSDANVSTSGANVLTF. The chain couples TRBV24-1 to TRBJ2-6; D not certain. Trimming pared 4 bases from V and 0 bases from J, leaving 15 bases between. The CDR3 extends over 18 amino acids. CDR1 is KGHDR, CDR2 SFDVKD, per germline.

This chain connects TRBV6-5 to TRBJ1-1; no clear D. Trimming pared 0 bases from V and 1 base from J, leaving 9 bases between. This CDR3 is built from 15 residues. Germline V CDR1 and CDR2: MNHEY, SVGAGI. The CDR3 DNA sequence: TGTGCCAGCAGTTACTCGGACGCTCGGAACACTGAAGCTTTCTTT. Translation gives CASSYSDARNTEAFF.

V is TRBV5-1 and J is TRBJ1-2, with D possibly matching TRBD1 (5 bases). The CDR3 is made up of 12 amino acids. Trimming took 0 bases from V and 7 from J, leaving 7 bases between them. The V gene's germline CDR1 is SGHRS and CDR2 YFSETQ. CDR3 DNA sequence: TGCGCCAGCAGCTTGGTAGGGGCTGGCTACACCTTC. This encodes CASSLVGAGYTF.

V is TRBV24-1 and J is TRBJ2-5; D may be TRBD2 (7 bases). Trimming removed 7 bases from V and 3 bases from J, with 11 bases in between. Germline lookup yields CDR1 KGHDR and CDR2 SFDVKD. The CDR3 has 13 amino acids. The CDR3 DNA reads as TGTGCCACCAGCGAGCGGGACAAAGAGACCCAGTACTTC. This encodes CATSERDKETQYF.

This clonotype appeared a few times. The V and J genes are TRBV27 and TRBJ2-1; D not resolved. The CDR3 is 12 amino acids. Trimming stripped 5 bases from V and 10 bases from J, with 12 bases between. Germline V gene data show CDR1 as MNHEY and CDR2 as SMNVEV (reference sequence). The CDR3 coding sequence is TGTGCCAGCAGTCCCATGGGGTGGGAGCAGTTCTTC. It is translated as CASSPMGWEQFF.

This clonotype was counted at least ten times. The gene calls are TRBV20-1 and TRBJ2-1; D possibly corresponds to TRBD2 (5 bases). This CDR3 region has 16 residues. V shed 2 bases and J shed 4 bases, with 18 bases lying between them. CDR1 and CDR2 from the germline V gene are DFQATT and SNEGSKA (reference sequence). CDR3 bases: TGCAGTGCTAGAAAACCCGCGGGTCAGCTTTACAATGAGCAGTTCTTC. Translated: CSARKPAGQLYNEQFF.

The table lists this clonotype with a few counts. The J gene is TRBJ1-2, the V gene TRBV5-1, with D hard to call. The CDR3 consists of 15 residues. CDR1 is SGHRS and CDR2 is YFSETQ in the germline V gene. Trimming cost V 5 bases and J 2 bases, with 16 bases left between them. The DNA of the CDR3 is TGCGCCAGCAGAACTTTGTATGAGGAGAACTATGGCTACACCTTC. This translates into CASRTLYEENYGYTF.

The CDR3 DNA follows: TGTGCCAGCAGTGAAGCGACAGGGCGCGGAAACACCATATATTTT. Translated: CASSEATGRGNTIYF. This chain connects TRBV6-1 to TRBJ1-3, with 7 positions matching TRBD1. CDR3 length: 15 residues. V trimming: 0 bases; J trimming: 4 bases; junction bases outside the gene matches: 3. Germline CDR1 is MNHNS and CDR2 is SASEGT.

The rearrangement uses TRBV6-1 and TRBJ2-1; TRBD2 aligns across 8 bases. With V trimmed by 2 bases and J by 0 bases, 3 bases remained unmatched. Germline-derived CDR1 and CDR2 are MNHNS and SASEGT. This CDR3 contains 16 residues. CDR3 in amino acids: CASSELGTSSYNEQFF. The CDR3 DNA reads as TGTGCCAGCAGTGAATTGGGGACTAGCTCCTACAATGAGCAGTTCTTC.

This chain connects TRBV4-2 to TRBJ2-7, with 16 positions matching TRBD2. V dropped 4 bases and J dropped 5; count of bases not matched to a gene: 8. The CDR3 contains 17 residues. From germline, CDR1 is LGHNA and CDR2 YNFKEQ. CDR3 residues: CASSRGLAGGYENEQYF. In DNA, the CDR3 is TGTGCCAGCAGCCGGGGACTAGCGGGAGGGTATGAGAACGAGCAGTACTTC.

This clonotype turned up a few times. CDR3 loop: CASSQDGTSGYNEQFF. CDR3 coding DNA: TGTGCCAGCAGCCAAGATGGGACTAGCGGATACAATGAGCAGTTCTTC. The chain is built from TRBV3-1 and TRBJ2-1, with TRBD2 matching 11 bases. This CDR3 contains 16 residues. The junction had 2 bases not matched to a gene; V was cut back by 0 bases and J by 4 bases. Germline CDR1 LGHDT, CDR2 YNNKEL (reference sequence).

This clonotype was counted between two and nine times. This chain joins TRBV10-3 and TRBJ1-2, with a tentative D call TRBD1 (6 bases). The germline V and J ends were trimmed by 2 bases and 8 bases, with 12 bases remaining between them. CDR1 and CDR2 (germline): ENHRY, SYGVKD. CDR3 length: 13 amino acids. CDR3 loop: CAISEQGGGGYTF. For the CDR3, the DNA is TGTGCCATCAGTGAGCAGGGTGGGGGCGGCTACACCTTC.

This clonotype was found a few times. This rearrangement joins TRBV9 to TRBJ2-1, with 7 nucleotides matching TRBD1. Germline trimming cut 4 bases from V and 8 bases from J; bases unmatched to any gene: 9. This CDR3 spans 14 amino acids. Per the germline V gene, CDR1 is SGDLS and CDR2 is YYNGEE. The CDR3 loop is CASSPWTGLDEQFF. For the CDR3, the DNA is TGTGCCAGCAGCCCGTGGACAGGTCTGGATGAGCAGTTCTTC.

This clonotype was recorded a few times. The chain links TRBV5-1 to TRBJ2-1; D remains unclear. V was shortened by 4 bases and J by 3 bases, with 14 bases between the two germline ends. The CDR3 spans 15 residues. Germline V lookup: CDR1 SGHRS, CDR2 YFSETQ. Here the CDR3 reads CASSRPGEDYNEQFF. Written as DNA, the CDR3 is TGCGCCAGCAGCCGCCCGGGTGAGGACTACAATGAGCAGTTCTTC.

This clonotype has just a few counts. This chain joins TRBV5-1 and TRBJ2-7; 11 nucleotides match TRBD2. The J segment lost 2 bases and the V segment lost 1 base, leaving 5 bases of the junction unmatched. This CDR3 has 16 residues. Germline loops: CDR1 SGHRS, CDR2 YFSETQ. Here the CDR3 DNA reads TGCGCCAGCAGCTTGACGGTAGCGGGGGGGACCTACGAGCAGTACTTC. Translation gives CASSLTVAGGTYEQYF.